The 25 T cell receptor beta chains below all came from one sample that was sequenced in a study of read filtering for tumor transcriptome and immune sequencing. From approximately 400 ng of RNA, a library with molecular barcoded alpha/delta and beta/gamma adaptors was made. MiXCR was run by TCRdb on the reads, yielding one entry per CDR3 protein. The table has around 26,000 distinct CDR3 sequences, about an eighth seen once. Material: a population of CD138-negative cells sorted from bone marrow. The receptor set was obtained from a donor at least 40 years old with multiple myeloma.

This clonotype was detected ten times or more. The chain recombines TRBV18 with TRBJ2-1; 8 bases line up with TRBD1. V trimming: 6 bases; J trimming: 7 bases; junction bases outside the gene matches: 11. Per germline, CDR1 KGHSH and CDR2 LQKENI. CDR3 length: 15 residues. The CDR3 bases are TGTGCCAGCTCCCTGGACAGGGTCGGCGGAAATGAGCAGTTCTTC. Translation gives CASSLDRVGGNEQFF.

This clonotype was detected ten times or more. V and J are TRBV14 and TRBJ1-1; perhaps TRBD1 as D (5 bases). This CDR3 spans 13 amino acids. CDR1 and CDR2 from the germline V gene are SGHDN and FVKESK. Trimming cost V 4 bases and J 1 base, with 7 bases left between them. CDR3 protein: CASSLQENTEAFF. The CDR3 DNA reads TGTGCCAGCAGCCTACAGGAGAACACTGAAGCTTTCTTT. The complete variable domain, with remaining parts taken from reference TRBV14 and TRBJ1-1, reads EAGVTQFPSHSVIEKGQTVTLRCDPISGHDNLYWYRRVMGKEIKFLLHFVKESKQDESGMPNNRFLAERTGGTYSTLKVQPAELEDSGVYFCASSLQENTEAFFGQGTRLTVV.

In this sample, this clonotype turned up once. A far larger clone is one nucleotide away, so this likely arose from a read error. The chain is built from TRBV7-9 and TRBJ2-1; 12 bases are a match to TRBD2. Per the germline V gene, CDR1 is SEHNR and CDR2 is FQNEAQ (reference sequence). The CDR3 has 17 residues. The chain's CDR3 is CASSLATSGSIYNERFF. Written as DNA, the CDR3 is TGTGCCAGCAGCTTGGCGACTAGCGGGAGTATTTACAATGAGCGGTTCTTC.

The sample holds a few counts of this clonotype. The CDR3 sequence is CASSQQAGIQETQYF. The CDR3 DNA reads TGTGCCAGCAGCCAACAAGCGGGCATACAAGAGACCCAGTACTTC. This rearrangement joins TRBV14 to TRBJ2-5; the D gene is possibly TRBD2 (6 bases). The ends were cut back, 2 bases at V and 2 bases at J, with 12 bases in the middle. Germline CDR1 is SGHDN and CDR2 is FVKESK. This CDR3 contains 15 residues.

This clonotype was seen many times. The genes are TRBV7-9 and TRBJ2-3; TRBD2 agrees at 9 bases. There are 15 residues in the CDR3. Germline-derived CDR1 and CDR2 are SEHNR and FQNEAQ (reference sequence). Trimming cost V 8 bases and J 2 bases; bases outside gene matches: 8. In DNA, the CDR3 is TGTGCCAGCCAAATCCTAGCGGGGATCACAGATACGCAGTATTTT. Its protein product is CASQILAGITDTQYF.

Regarding this clonotype: This could be a read error, since a much larger clone is one nucleotide away. This chain joins TRBV18 and TRBJ2-7, with a tentative D call TRBD1 (6 bases). V lost 3 bases, J lost 2 bases, and 11 bases lay in between. CDR3 length equals 14 residues. CDR1 and CDR2 from the germline V gene are KGHSH and LQKENI. The CDR3: CASSPGTLPYEQYF. The CDR3 nucleotides read TGTGCCAGCTCACCCGGGACACTCCCCTACGAGCAGTACTTC.

As regards this clonotype: Since a much larger clone is just one base distant, this may be a read error. The J gene is TRBJ1-1, the V gene TRBV2; 8 nucleotides line up with TRBD1. The V gene's germline CDR1 is SNHLY and CDR2 FYNNEI. This CDR3 has 14 amino acids. Written as DNA, the CDR3 is TGTGCCGGCAGTGGCCAGGGGGCTGTCACTGAAGCTTTCTTT. Translated: CAGSGQGAVTEAFF.

The V call is TRBV20-1, the J call TRBJ1-1; tentative D call: TRBD1 (6 bases). The CDR3 contains 14 residues. Germline loops: CDR1 DFQATT, CDR2 SNEGSKA (reference sequence). Between the trimmed V and J ends, which lost 4 bases and 4 bases, there was a span of 16 bases. The DNA of the CDR3 is TGCAGTGCTAAAACAGGGCTGCAGGCCACTGAAGCTTTCTTT. This codes for CSAKTGLQATEAFF.

In this sample, this clonotype turned up a few times. The rearrangement links TRBV9 to TRBJ2-1; D might be TRBD2 (6 bases). Germline V gene sequence: CDR1 SGDLS, CDR2 YYNGEE. The CDR3 loop spans 17 amino acids. Trimming took off 0 bases at V and 0 bases at J, with 13 bases between the two ends. CDR3 sequence reads: CASSVGGLQSSYNEQFF. CDR3 DNA: TGTGCCAGCAGCGTAGGGGGACTGCAAAGCTCCTACAATGAGCAGTTCTTC.

This clonotype was seen ten or more times. The chain couples TRBV27 to TRBJ2-2, with D unclear. The CDR3 totals 11 residues. The germline V gene has CDR1 MNHEY and CDR2 SMNVEV (reference sequence). V dropped 6 bases and J dropped 7 bases, with 6 bases sitting between them. The CDR3 DNA reads as TGTGCCAGCAGCCTCCACGGGGAGCTGTTTTTT. Protein product: CASSLHGELFF.

This clonotype was counted many times. The J gene is TRBJ2-1, the V gene TRBV6-2 or TRBV6-3; TRBD2 matches 14 bases. The germline V gene encodes CDR1 MNHEY and CDR2 SVGEGT. V was pared by 2 bases and J by 8 bases, with 8 bases of the junction left unmatched. This CDR3 has 17 residues. The CDR3 DNA sequence: TGTGCCAGCAGTTACGGGGGGACGGGACTAGCGGGAGATGAGCAGTTCTTC. Encoded protein: CASSYGGTGLAGDEQFF.

This clonotype occurred a few times. V gene TRBV9 combines with J gene TRBJ2-1; 8 bases agree with TRBD1. The junction had 7 bases not matched to a gene; V was cut back by 4 bases and J by 4 bases. This CDR3 is built from 15 residues. CDR1 is SGDLS, CDR2 YYNGEE, per germline. CDR3 residues: CASSPGQGAYNEQFF. The CDR3 nucleotides are TGTGCCAGCAGCCCAGGGCAGGGGGCGTACAATGAGCAGTTCTTC.

This clonotype showed up many times. The J gene is TRBJ1-4, the V gene TRBV5-1; a possible D gene is TRBD1 (5 bases). The CDR3 is 15 residues long. Trimming removed 4 bases at V and 8 bases at J, with 18 bases between. Germline CDR1 reads SGHRS; CDR2 reads YFSETQ. CDR3 sequence (DNA): TGCGCCAGCAGCCCGACTCCGGGGCCTGACGAAAAACTGTTTTTT. The encoded protein is CASSPTPGPDEKLFF.

This clonotype was counted many times. The chain joins TRBV29-1 to TRBJ2-5, with D possibly matching TRBD1 (6 bases). Trimming took 2 bases from V and 5 from J, leaving 15 bases between them. The CDR3 spans 14 residues. The germline V gene encodes CDR1 SQVTM and CDR2 ANQGSEA. In DNA, the CDR3 is TGCAGCGTTGAACGCGGAACAGGGACCGAGACCCAGTACTTC. Amino acids: CSVERGTGTETQYF.

This clonotype was observed at least ten times. The rearrangement links TRBV29-1 to TRBJ2-1; possible D gene TRBD2, 5 bases. Germline CDR1 reads SQVTM; CDR2 reads ANQGSEA. This CDR3 region has 11 residues. The germline V and J ends were trimmed by 3 bases and 7 bases, with 7 bases remaining between them. The CDR3 DNA follows: TGCAGCGTTGACCGGGGAAATGAGCAGTTCTTC. It is translated as CSVDRGNEQFF.

This clonotype occurred many times. The rearrangement uses TRBV7-8 and TRBJ2-3; 9 nucleotides line up with TRBD1. Germline V gene lookup returns CDR1 SGHVS and CDR2 FQNEAQ. The CDR3 covers 16 residues. Trimming removed 5 bases from V and 4 bases from J; junction bases left unmatched: 10. DNA of the CDR3: TGTGCCAGCAGCCAAGGGACAGGGAAGGGCGCAGATACGCAGTATTTT. Its protein is CASSQGTGKGADTQYF.

This clonotype was counted ten times or more. At one boundary the junction diverges from the germline segment, which might be a read error. This rearrangement joins TRBV20-1 to TRBJ2-1; no clear D gene. The CDR3 sequence is 14 residues long. The germline V gene has CDR1 DFQATT and CDR2 SNEGSKA (reference sequence). The chain's CDR3 is CSAHGGNSYNGQFF. The CDR3, as DNA: TGCAGTGCCCATGGTGGAAACTCCTACAATGGGCAGTTCTTC.

This clonotype was found many times. This chain uses TRBV12-3 or TRBV12-4 with TRBJ1-1; TRBD1 aligns across 9 bases. This CDR3 region has 12 residues. Trimming at V came to 5 bases and at J to 10 bases, leaving 5 bases not matched to a gene. The CDR3 nucleotides are TGTGCCAGCAGTCTATGGGGACAGGGAGCTTTCTTT. Amino acid sequence: CASSLWGQGAFF.

To note about this clonotype: A far larger clone is off by one base, so a read error is likely. V and J are TRBV7-6 and TRBJ2-1; 12 bases fit TRBD2. The CDR3 length is 16 residues. The germline V gene encodes CDR1 SGHVS and CDR2 FNYEAQ. Trimming took 2 bases from V and 13 from J; bases not matched to a gene: 12. The CDR3 region is CASSLWPSGRAIDQFF. Written as DNA, the CDR3 is TGTGCCAGCAGCTTATGGCCTAGCGGGAGGGCCATTGACCAGTTCTTC.

This clonotype was counted between two and nine times. A much more abundant neighbour one base away suggests this may be a read error. Here the CDR3 omits its conserved ending phenylalanine or tryptophan, so a read error is the likely source. This rearrangement joins TRBV9 to TRBJ2-3; 7 positions match TRBD2. CDR1 and CDR2 from the germline V gene are SGDLS and YYNGEE. J lost 0 bases, V lost 1 base, and 8 bases had no gene match. This CDR3 spans 17 amino acids. The CDR3 DNA reads TGTGCCAGCAGCGTATTGGCTAGCGGAGCTAGCACAGATACGCAGTATTCT. It translates to CASSVLASGASTDTQYS.

This chain connects TRBV11-1 to TRBJ2-1, with TRBD1 identical over 8 bases. Per the germline V gene, CDR1 is SGHAT and CDR2 is FQDESV (reference sequence). CDR3 length equals 15 residues. The ends lost 4 bases at V and 4 bases at J; junction bases unmatched: 6. The CDR3 bases are TGTGCCAGCAGCTCTATGGGACAGGTGTACAATGAGCAGTTCTTC. Its translation: CASSSMGQVYNEQFF.

This clonotype was counted between two and nine times. A much larger clonotype is one base distant, so this may be a read error. The chain has TRBV7-6 and TRBJ2-1; D gene ambiguous. CDR3 length equals 14 residues. CDR1 is SGHVS and CDR2 is FNYEAQ in the germline V gene. CDR3 bases: TGTGCCAGCAGCTCCCTAGATAAATACAAGGAGCAGTTCTTC. As protein: CASSSLDKYKEQFF.

In its sample, this clonotype was seen many times. The CDR3 sequence is CASTLVGGTNYGYTF. Written as DNA, the CDR3 is TGCGCCAGCACCCTTGTAGGGGGCACTAACTATGGCTACACCTTC. The chain employs TRBV10-2 and TRBJ1-2; 7 bases line up with TRBD1. V was clipped by 7 bases and J by 0 bases; unmatched bases: 8. Germline CDR1 and CDR2: WSHSY and SAAADI. The CDR3 has 15 residues.

Remarks on this clonotype: A much larger clone differs by one base, so this may be a read error. The chain links TRBV3-1 to TRBJ2-2, with 7 bases fitting TRBD2. The CDR3 sequence is 16 residues long. The trim removed 1 base at V and 7 bases at J, leaving 9 bases unmatched. CDR1 and CDR2 from the germline V gene are LGHDT and YNNKEL (reference sequence). CDR3 in amino acids: CASSQGRISGHGELFF. The CDR3 coding sequence is TGTGCCAGCAGCCAAGGTCGGATTAGCGGGCACGGGGAGCTGTTTTTT.

This clonotype was observed many times. Sequence at one end of the junction differs from germline and may be a read error. CDR3 in amino acids: CASSLVGRHSGAHVLTF. For the CDR3, the DNA is TGTGCCAGCAGCTTAGTCGGGCGCCATTCGGGGGCCCACGTCCTGACTTTC. The rearrangement joins TRBV7-6 to TRBJ2-6, with D perhaps being TRBD1 or TRBD2 (6 bases each). This CDR3 contains 17 residues. In germline, CDR1 is SGHVS, CDR2 FNYEAQ.